This entry lists 16 T cell receptor beta chains sequenced from one sample in a study of shared clonotypes between healthy human individuals (dated by TCRdb to the early 2020s). The library was generated by the immunoSEQ multiplex PCR assay. In TCRdb, the immuneACCESS table is reduced to in-frame sequences with V and J assigned. These tables do not hold every clone; where another copy was compared, an unresolved V gene accounts for under half, and the others remain unexplained. This sample is represented by some 2,400,000 clones; more than 90% of them were singletons. The ten largest clonotypes hold approximately 0.13% of the sample. The sequencing input was naive CD4+ T cells sorted from blood. The cell subset or site label, as the study defines it: CD45RA+ positively selected. Receptor source: a man between 18 and 29 years old in good health.

The chain has TRBV2 and TRBJ2-3; 9 bases match TRBD2. Trimming cost V 3 bases and J 4 bases; bases outside gene matches: 5. The length of the CDR3 is 15 residues. Germline V gene sequence: CDR1 SNHLY, CDR2 FYNNEI. Here the CDR3 DNA reads TGTGCCAGCAGTGATAGCGGGAGAAGGGCAGATACGCAGTATTTT. Protein sequence: CASSDSGRRADTQYF.

V usage is TRBV7-2 and J usage is TRBJ2-5; a possible D gene is TRBD2 (5 bases). The germline V gene has CDR1 SGHTA and CDR2 FQGNSA. The CDR3 sequence is 14 residues long. V was shortened by 5 bases and J by 5 bases, with 15 bases between the two germline ends. This CDR3 reads CASSRSAGGETQYF. The CDR3 DNA sequence: TGTGCCAGCAGCCGATCGGCAGGCGGGGAGACCCAGTACTTC.

The V and J genes are TRBV18 and TRBJ2-7; D perhaps matches TRBD1 (5 bases). V was clipped by 0 bases and J by 2 bases, with 14 bases between them. CDR3 length: 16 residues. Germline V gives CDR1 KGHSH, CDR2 LQKENI. This CDR3 reads CASSPPAGLVPYEQYF. In nucleotides, the CDR3 is TGTGCCAGCTCACCACCGGCAGGGTTGGTCCCCTACGAGCAGTACTTC.

This chain uses TRBV5-1 with TRBJ1-1; D perhaps matches TRBD1 (5 bases). V dropped 0 bases and J dropped 1 base, with 13 bases sitting between them. The CDR3 totals 16 residues. The germline V gene encodes CDR1 SGHRS and CDR2 YFSETQ. The CDR3 protein is CASSLDLRVANTEAFF. As DNA, the CDR3 is TGCGCCAGCAGCTTGGATCTCAGGGTGGCGAACACTGAAGCTTTCTTT. The full variable domain, completed using reference TRBV5-1 and TRBJ1-1, is KAGVTQTPRYLIKTRGQQVTLSCSPISGHRSVSWYQQTPGQGLQFLFEYFSETQRNKGNFPGRFSGRQFSNSRSEMNVSTLELGDSALYLCASSLDLRVANTEAFFGQGTRLTVV.

The V and J genes are TRBV29-1 and TRBJ2-5; no definite D call. The CDR3 has 14 residues. The V end was cut by 1 base, the J end by 5 bases, with 14 bases between. Germline V gene data show CDR1 as SQVTM and CDR2 as ANQGSEA. CDR3 in amino acids: CSVEVGSSWETQYF. In DNA, the CDR3 is TGCAGCGTTGAAGTAGGTTCCAGTTGGGAGACCCAGTACTTC.

The chain carries TRBV9 and TRBJ2-5, with no clear D. Between the trimmed V and J ends, which lost 3 bases and 4 bases, there was a span of 13 bases. CDR1 is SGDLS and CDR2 is YYNGEE in the germline V gene. The CDR3 has 14 residues. For the CDR3, the DNA is TGTGCCAGCAGCGCCAGACCCTGGGGAGAGACCCAGTACTTC. This sequence encodes CASSARPWGETQYF. The whole variable domain, remainder taken from reference TRBV9 and TRBJ2-5, is DSGVTQTPKHLITATGQRVTLRCSPRSGDLSVYWYQQSLDQGLQFLIQYYNGEERAKGNILERFSAQQFPDLHSELNLSSLELGDSALYFCASSARPWGETQYFGPGTRLLVL.

V gene TRBV28 combines with J gene TRBJ1-4, with D possibly being TRBD1 (6 bases). This CDR3 spans 15 amino acids. Trimming took off 7 bases at V and 10 bases at J, with 22 bases between the two ends. The germline gives CDR1 MDHEN, CDR2 SYDVKM. In DNA form, the CDR3 reads TGTGCCAGCACCCCGACAGGCCCAATCACGGGAAAACTGTTTTTT. Amino acid sequence: CASTPTGPITGKLFF.

This rearrangement joins TRBV18 to TRBJ2-1, with TRBD1 identical over 8 bases. Germline assignment: CDR1 KGHSH and CDR2 LQKENI. V was clipped by 0 bases and J by 5 bases; unmatched bases: 3. There are 15 residues in the CDR3. The CDR3 DNA sequence: TGTGCCAGCTCACCACCGGGACAGGCCCACAATGAGCAGTTCTTC. It specifies CASSPPGQAHNEQFF.

In its sample, this clone was seen a few times. The rearrangement joins TRBV6-1 to TRBJ1-5; possibly TRBD1 for D (5 bases). The CDR3 spans 13 residues. Trimming shortened V by 8 bases and J by 5 bases, and 13 bases separated the two germline ends. Germline CDR1 is MNHNS and CDR2 is SASEGT. The CDR3 here is CASLPTGDQPQHF. CDR3 sequence (DNA): TGTGCCAGCCTCCCTACGGGGGATCAGCCCCAGCATTTT.

This chain's CDR3 is CASSDPGGSVHYEQYF. The CDR3 nucleotides are TGCGCCAGCAGTGACCCCGGAGGGTCCGTGCACTACGAGCAGTACTTC. The V call is TRBV10-2, the J call TRBJ2-7, with D maybe TRBD2 (6 bases). Germline CDR1 WSHSY, CDR2 SAAADI. V was pared by 3 bases and J by 3 bases, with 18 bases between. This CDR3 contains 16 residues.

The gene calls are TRBV7-9 and TRBJ1-3; TRBD1 matches at 9 bases. V was pared by 2 bases and J by 4 bases, with 6 bases of the junction left unmatched. This CDR3 is 16 amino acids long. Germline V CDR1 and CDR2: SEHNR, FQNEAQ (reference sequence). The CDR3 nucleotides read TGTGCCAGCAGCTTACAGGCCGGACAGGGGGGAAACACCATATATTTT. The encoded protein is CASSLQAGQGGNTIYF. Combining the CDR3 with reference TRBV7-9 and TRBJ1-3 gives the whole variable domain DTGVSQNPRHKITKRGQNVTFRCDPISEHNRLYWYRQTLGQGPEFLTYFQNEAQLEKSRLLSDRFSAERPKGSFSTLEIQRTEQGDSAMYLCASSLQAGQGGNTIYFGEGSWLTVV.

The gene calls are TRBV5-4 and TRBJ2-2; a possible D gene is TRBD1 (6 bases). CDR3 size: 16 residues. The germline V gene encodes CDR1 SGHNT and CDR2 YYREEE (reference sequence). The V gene lost 3 bases and the J gene lost 4 bases, with 16 bases spanning the gap. In DNA, the CDR3 is TGTGCCAGCAGCTCCCCGCGCGACAGGCCCACCGGGGAGCTGTTTTTT. As protein: CASSSPRDRPTGELFF.

The chain has TRBV5-6 and TRBJ2-1, with D perhaps TRBD1 (6 bases). CDR1 and CDR2 (germline): SGHDT, YYEEEE. The CDR3 loop spans 15 amino acids. The ends were cut back, 0 bases at V and 2 bases at J, with 9 bases in the middle. The chain's CDR3 is CASSLGRGTYNEQFF. In DNA, the CDR3 is TGTGCCAGCAGCTTGGGTAGGGGGACCTACAATGAGCAGTTCTTC.

This rearrangement joins TRBV7-2 to TRBJ2-7; D may be TRBD1 (5 bases). The CDR3 covers 12 residues. V lost 5 bases, J lost 7 bases, and 12 bases lay in between. Germline V gives CDR1 SGHTA, CDR2 FQGNSA. The chain's CDR3 is CASSPDQGEQYF. The CDR3 region has the DNA TGTGCCAGCAGCCCCGACCAGGGAGAGCAGTACTTC.

The chain has TRBV19 and TRBJ1-2; no clear D. This CDR3 comprises 14 residues. V lost 5 bases and J lost 2, with 12 bases in between. Germline assignment: CDR1 LNHDA and CDR2 SQIVND (reference sequence). CDR3 protein: CASSFGQTNYGYTF. Written as DNA, the CDR3 is TGTGCCAGTAGTTTCGGTCAGACGAACTATGGCTACACCTTC.

The V call is TRBV28, the J call TRBJ2-7; 9 bases are shared with TRBD1. Trimming at V came to 6 bases and at J to 4 bases, leaving 10 bases not matched to a gene. Germline loops: CDR1 MDHEN, CDR2 SYDVKM. The CDR3 has 15 amino acids. The CDR3 region has the DNA TGTGCCAGCAGGGGTGCGGGGACAGGGTTGTACGAGCAGTACTTC. It is translated as CASRGAGTGLYEQYF. Looking up the rest from reference TRBV28 and TRBJ2-7 gives the full variable domain: DVKVTQSSRYLVKRTGEKVFLECVQDMDHENMFWYRQDPGLGLRLIYFSYDVKMKEKGDIPEGYSVSREKKERFSLILESASTNQTSMYLCASRGAGTGLYEQYFGPGTRLTVT.